The present T cell receptor (beta chain) was sequenced within a study of radiation and T cells in renal cell carcinoma. Assay used: immunoSEQ multiplex PCR; TCRdb lists only in-frame clones, some missing. The sample has roughly 49,000 clones; less than 85% are singletons. Indicated time point: blood 2 weeks post-SBRT. Treatment in this sample: 15 Gy SBRT to primary tumor, nephrectomy 4 weeks later. This clone was seen a few times. The germline CDR1 and CDR2 sequences are MNHEY and SVGAGI. The V and J ends lost 0 bases and 0 bases respectively, with 9 bases between them. CDR3 length: 15 residues. This sequence was found in a woman aged 65 to 85 with renal cell carcinoma. This rearrangement joins TRBV6-5 to TRBJ2-7; D is uncertain. Here the sequenced sample was blood, taken from a patient whose treatment included radiotherapy and nephrectomy. DNA of the CDR3: TGTGCCAGCAGTTACTCGGCTCTGGGCTCCTACGAGCAGTACTTC. This translates into CASSYSALGSYEQYF.